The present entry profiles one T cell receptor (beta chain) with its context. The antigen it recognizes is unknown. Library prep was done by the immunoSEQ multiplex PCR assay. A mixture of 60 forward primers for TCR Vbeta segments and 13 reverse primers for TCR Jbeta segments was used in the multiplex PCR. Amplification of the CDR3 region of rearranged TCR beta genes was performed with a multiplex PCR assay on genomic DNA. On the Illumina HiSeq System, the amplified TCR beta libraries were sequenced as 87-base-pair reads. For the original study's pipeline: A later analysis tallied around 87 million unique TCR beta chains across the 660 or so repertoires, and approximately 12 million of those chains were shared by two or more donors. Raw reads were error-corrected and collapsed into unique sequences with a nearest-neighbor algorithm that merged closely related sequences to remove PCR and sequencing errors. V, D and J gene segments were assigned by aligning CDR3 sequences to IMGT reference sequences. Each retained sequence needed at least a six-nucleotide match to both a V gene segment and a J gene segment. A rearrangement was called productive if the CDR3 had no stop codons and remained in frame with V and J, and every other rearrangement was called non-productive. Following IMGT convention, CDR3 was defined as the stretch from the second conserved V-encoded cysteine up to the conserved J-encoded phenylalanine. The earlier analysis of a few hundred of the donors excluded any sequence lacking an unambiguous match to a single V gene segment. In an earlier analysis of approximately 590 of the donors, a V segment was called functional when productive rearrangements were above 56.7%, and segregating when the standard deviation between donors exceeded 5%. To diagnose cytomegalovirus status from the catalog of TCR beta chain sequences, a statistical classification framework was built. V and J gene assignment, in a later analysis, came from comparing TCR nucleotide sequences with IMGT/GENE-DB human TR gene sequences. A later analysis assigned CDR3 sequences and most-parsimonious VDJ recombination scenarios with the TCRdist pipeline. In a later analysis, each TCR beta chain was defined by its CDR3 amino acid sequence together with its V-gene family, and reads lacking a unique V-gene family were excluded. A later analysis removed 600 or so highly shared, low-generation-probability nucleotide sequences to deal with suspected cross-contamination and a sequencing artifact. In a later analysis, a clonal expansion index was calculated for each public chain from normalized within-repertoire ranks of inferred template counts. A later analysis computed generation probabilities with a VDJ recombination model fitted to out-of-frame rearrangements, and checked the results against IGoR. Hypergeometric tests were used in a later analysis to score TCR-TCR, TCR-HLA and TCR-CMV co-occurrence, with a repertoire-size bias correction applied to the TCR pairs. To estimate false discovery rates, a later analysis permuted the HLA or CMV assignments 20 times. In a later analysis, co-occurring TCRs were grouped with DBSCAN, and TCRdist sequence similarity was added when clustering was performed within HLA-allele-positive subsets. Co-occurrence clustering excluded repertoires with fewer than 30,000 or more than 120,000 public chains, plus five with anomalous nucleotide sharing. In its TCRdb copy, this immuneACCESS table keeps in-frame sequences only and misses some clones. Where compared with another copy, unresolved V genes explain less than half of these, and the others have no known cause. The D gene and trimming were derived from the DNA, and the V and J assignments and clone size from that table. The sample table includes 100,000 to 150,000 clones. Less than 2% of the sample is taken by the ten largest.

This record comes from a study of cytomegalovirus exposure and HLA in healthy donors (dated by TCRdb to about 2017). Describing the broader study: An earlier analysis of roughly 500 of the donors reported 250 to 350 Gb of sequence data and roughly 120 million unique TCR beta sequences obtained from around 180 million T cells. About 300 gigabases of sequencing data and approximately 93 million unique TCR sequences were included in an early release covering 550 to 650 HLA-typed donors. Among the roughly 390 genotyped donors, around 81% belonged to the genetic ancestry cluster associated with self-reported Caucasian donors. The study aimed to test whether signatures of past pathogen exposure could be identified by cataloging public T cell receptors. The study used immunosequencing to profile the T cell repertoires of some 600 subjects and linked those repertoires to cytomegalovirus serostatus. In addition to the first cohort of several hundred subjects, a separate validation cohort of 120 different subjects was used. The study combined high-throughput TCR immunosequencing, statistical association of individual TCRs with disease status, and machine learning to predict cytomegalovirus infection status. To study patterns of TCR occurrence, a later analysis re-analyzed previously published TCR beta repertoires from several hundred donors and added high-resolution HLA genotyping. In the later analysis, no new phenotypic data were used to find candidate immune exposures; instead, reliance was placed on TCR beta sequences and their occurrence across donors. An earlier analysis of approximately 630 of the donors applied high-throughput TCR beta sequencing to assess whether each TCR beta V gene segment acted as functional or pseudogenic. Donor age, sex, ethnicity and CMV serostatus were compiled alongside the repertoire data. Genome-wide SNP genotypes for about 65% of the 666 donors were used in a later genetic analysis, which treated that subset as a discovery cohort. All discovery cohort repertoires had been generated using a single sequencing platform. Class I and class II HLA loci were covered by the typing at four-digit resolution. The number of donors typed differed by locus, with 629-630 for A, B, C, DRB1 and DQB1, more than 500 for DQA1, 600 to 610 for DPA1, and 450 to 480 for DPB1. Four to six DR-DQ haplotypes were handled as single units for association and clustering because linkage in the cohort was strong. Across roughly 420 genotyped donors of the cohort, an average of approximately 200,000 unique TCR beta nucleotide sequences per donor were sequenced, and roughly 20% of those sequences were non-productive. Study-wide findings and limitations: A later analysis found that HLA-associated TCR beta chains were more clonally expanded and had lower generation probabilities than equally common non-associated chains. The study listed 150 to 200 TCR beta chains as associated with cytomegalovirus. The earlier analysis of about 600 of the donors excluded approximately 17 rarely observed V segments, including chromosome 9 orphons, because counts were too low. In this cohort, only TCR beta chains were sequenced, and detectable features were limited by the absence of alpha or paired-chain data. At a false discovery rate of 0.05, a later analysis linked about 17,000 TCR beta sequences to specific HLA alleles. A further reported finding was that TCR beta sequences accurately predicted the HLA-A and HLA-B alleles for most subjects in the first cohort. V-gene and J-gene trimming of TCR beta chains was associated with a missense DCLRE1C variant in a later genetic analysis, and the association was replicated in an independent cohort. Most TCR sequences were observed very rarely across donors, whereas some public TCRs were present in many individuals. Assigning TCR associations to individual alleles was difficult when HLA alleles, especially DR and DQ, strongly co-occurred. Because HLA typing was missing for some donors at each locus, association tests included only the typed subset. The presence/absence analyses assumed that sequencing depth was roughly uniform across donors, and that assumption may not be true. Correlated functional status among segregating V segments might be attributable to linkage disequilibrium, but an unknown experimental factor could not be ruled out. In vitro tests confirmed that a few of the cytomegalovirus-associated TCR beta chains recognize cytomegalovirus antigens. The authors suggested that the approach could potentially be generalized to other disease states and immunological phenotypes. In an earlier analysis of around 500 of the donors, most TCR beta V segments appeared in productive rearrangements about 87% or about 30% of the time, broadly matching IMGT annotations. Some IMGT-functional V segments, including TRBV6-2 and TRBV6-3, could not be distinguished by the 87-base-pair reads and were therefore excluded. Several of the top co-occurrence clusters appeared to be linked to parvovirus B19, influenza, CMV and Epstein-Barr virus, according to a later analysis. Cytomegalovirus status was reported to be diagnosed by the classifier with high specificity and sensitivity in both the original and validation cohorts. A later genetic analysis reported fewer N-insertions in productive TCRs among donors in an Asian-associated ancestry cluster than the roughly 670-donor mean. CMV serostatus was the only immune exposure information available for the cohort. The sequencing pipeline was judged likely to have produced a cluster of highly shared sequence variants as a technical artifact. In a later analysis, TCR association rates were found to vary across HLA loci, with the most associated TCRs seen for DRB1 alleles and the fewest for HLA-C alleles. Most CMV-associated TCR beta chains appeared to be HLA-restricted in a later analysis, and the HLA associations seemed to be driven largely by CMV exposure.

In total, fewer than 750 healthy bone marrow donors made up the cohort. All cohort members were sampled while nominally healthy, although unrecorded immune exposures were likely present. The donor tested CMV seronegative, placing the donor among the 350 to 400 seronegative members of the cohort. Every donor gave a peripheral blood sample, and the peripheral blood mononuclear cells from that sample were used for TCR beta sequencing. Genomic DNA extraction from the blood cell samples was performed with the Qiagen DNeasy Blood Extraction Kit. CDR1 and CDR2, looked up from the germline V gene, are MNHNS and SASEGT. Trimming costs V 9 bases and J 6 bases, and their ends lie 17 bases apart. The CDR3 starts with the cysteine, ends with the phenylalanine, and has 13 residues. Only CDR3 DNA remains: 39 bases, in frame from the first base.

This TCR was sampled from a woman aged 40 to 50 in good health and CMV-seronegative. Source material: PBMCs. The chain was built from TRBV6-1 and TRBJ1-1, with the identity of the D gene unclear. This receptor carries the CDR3 CASRLGLGAEAFF. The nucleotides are TGTGCCAGTCGGCTTGGGCTCGGGGCTGAAGCTTTCTTT.